The next 10 T cell receptor beta chains were all read from a single sample in a study of low-dose radiotherapy and immunotherapy resistance in tumors (dated by TCRdb to 2021 to 2024). To make first-strand cDNA, Superscript III was used along with a set of TRAV- and TRBV-specific primers so that both the TCRalpha and TCRbeta chains were covered. TCRs were amplified for about 22 PCR cycles with Phusion, using a constant-region primer paired with the adapter attached to the V primers. TCRdb reworked the public reads: Q25 trimming with fastp, MiXCR clone assembly, productive beta chains retained. When rows share a CDR3 protein, they turn into one entry using the most common DNA and genes. The sample profile shows roughly 16,000 distinct CDR3 sequences; about two thirds of them were found once. The ten largest clones capture under 6.5% of the sample. Receptor source: a human donor with advanced metastatic prostate, ovarian, gallbladder or colorectal cancer (not recorded which). This table probably holds off-target reads from a library built for another chain.

The chain has TRBV6-2 or TRBV6-3 and TRBJ2-1, with 7 bases matching TRBD2. The CDR3 length is 16 residues. Germline trimming cut 8 bases from V and 1 base from J; bases unmatched to any gene: 11. From germline, CDR1 is MNHEY and CDR2 SVGEGT. The CDR3 sequence is CASSPDARESYNEQFF. In DNA form, the CDR3 reads TGTGCCAGCTCACCCGACGCGCGGGAGTCCTACAATGAGCAGTTCTTC.

This clonotype was observed a few times. The chain uses TRBV20-1 and TRBJ2-3; D is unclear. Trimming cost V 6 bases and J 2 bases, with 9 bases left between them. The CDR3 is 12 amino acids. The germline V gene has CDR1 DFQATT and CDR2 SNEGSKA (reference sequence). In DNA form, the CDR3 reads TGCAGTGCGCCCTTAAACACAGATACGCAGTATTTT. Protein: CSAPLNTDTQYF.

This clonotype was observed a single time. The chain links TRBV25-1 to TRBJ2-4; no definite D call. Per germline, CDR1 MGHDK and CDR2 SYGVNS. The CDR3 spans 13 residues. V was cut by 3 bases and J by 6 bases, with 9 bases left in between. The CDR3 loop reads CASSDASRNIQYF. The CDR3 DNA is TGTGCCAGCAGTGATGCGTCCCGAAACATTCAGTACTTC. The entire variable domain, with the rest obtained from reference TRBV25-1 and TRBJ2-4, is as follows: EADIYQTPRYLVIGTGKKITLECSQTMGHDKMYWYQQDPGMELHLIHYSYGVNSTEKGDLSSESTVSRIRTEHFPLTLESARPSHTSQYLCASSDASRNIQYFGAGTRLSVL.

The genes are TRBV11-2 and TRBJ1-2; D gene unclear. The CDR3 contains 15 residues. Germline V gene sequence: CDR1 SGHAT, CDR2 FQNNGV. V lost 0 bases and J 4 bases, leaving 12 bases between the germline ends. CDR3 nucleotide sequence: TGTGCCAGCAGCTTAGATCCGGCATCCCTCTATGGCTACACCTTC. This sequence encodes CASSLDPASLYGYTF. Together with reference TRBV11-2 and TRBJ1-2, the CDR3 gives the full variable domain: EAGVAQSPRYKIIEKRQSVAFWCNPISGHATLYWYQQILGQGPKLLIQFQNNGVVDDSQLPKDRFSAERLKGVDSTLKIQPAKLEDSAVYLCASSLDPASLYGYTFGSGTRLTVV.

The rearrangement joins TRBV5-1 to TRBJ2-2; D is ambiguous. This CDR3 is built from 13 residues. CDR1 is SGHRS and CDR2 is YFSETQ in the germline V gene. The V end was cut by 0 bases, the J end by 4 bases, with 4 bases between. The chain's CDR3 is CASSLVPTGELFF. CDR3 coding DNA: TGCGCCAGCAGCTTGGTACCCACCGGGGAGCTGTTTTTT.

This sequence joins TRBV2 and TRBJ2-6; unclear D gene. Between the trimmed V and J ends, which lost 2 bases and 1 base, there was a span of 6 bases. The germline V gene has CDR1 SNHLY and CDR2 FYNNEI. The CDR3 length is 15 residues. The CDR3 bases are TGTGCCAGCAGTGAACCCGGGTCTGGGGCCAACGTCCTGACTTTC. Translation gives CASSEPGSGANVLTF.

This chain links TRBV7-2 with TRBJ2-1; 9 bases align to TRBD2. The V and J ends lost 1 base and 9 bases, in that order; junction bases with no gene match: 10. In germline, CDR1 is SGHTA, CDR2 FQGNSA. This CDR3 has 16 amino acids. CDR3 protein: CASSLGVAGGQGEQFF. The CDR3 nucleotides read TGTGCCAGCAGCTTAGGGGTCGCGGGGGGGCAGGGTGAGCAGTTCTTC.

The rearrangement joins TRBV11-2 to TRBJ2-3; D gene ambiguous. Germline lookup yields CDR1 SGHAT and CDR2 FQNNGV. The length of the CDR3 is 14 residues. V shed 1 base and J shed 2 bases, with 7 bases lying between them. The CDR3 sequence is CASSLGSTTDTQYF. The DNA of the CDR3 is TGTGCCAGCAGCTTAGGGTCTACCACAGATACGCAGTATTTT.

This chain connects TRBV18 to TRBJ2-7, with 8 positions matching TRBD1. The CDR3 sequence is 14 residues long. Germline assignment: CDR1 KGHSH and CDR2 LQKENI. V shed 3 bases, J shed 7 bases, and the junction held 8 bases outside the gene matches. This CDR3 reads CASSPSGQGKEQYF. The CDR3 region has the DNA TGTGCCAGCTCACCGTCAGGACAGGGTAAAGAGCAGTACTTC.

This clonotype turned up a few times. The chain couples TRBV5-1 to TRBJ1-1, with D tentatively TRBD1 (6 bases). CDR1 and CDR2 (germline): SGHRS, YFSETQ. Trimming stripped 10 bases from V and 1 base from J, with 23 bases between. The CDR3 has 16 residues. CDR3 nucleotide sequence: TGCGCCGGGGAATCAGGGGAATTTTTCACGAACACTGAAGCTTTCTTT. Protein: CAGESGEFFTNTEAFF.